The clone carrying this TCR beta chain came up many times. The antigen is unknown. This record belongs to a study of early T cells in non-severe SARS-CoV-2 infection. For the study at large: Bulk RNA isolated from unsorted whole blood underwent sequencing; chains were not paired. The study's findings and limits: VDJdb matching favored anti-spike CD8 responses, missing private and CD4 specificities.

Unique molecular identifiers (one per individual cDNA molecule) were attached. TCRdb reprocessed the 5' RACE reads with MiXCR, giving one entry per CDR3 protein. This sample has tens of thousands of distinct CDR3 sequences, with 6.2% found just once. Germline-derived CDR1 and CDR2 are KGHDR and SFDVKD. CDR3 length: 13 amino acids. The V segment lost 4 bases and the J segment 8 bases; nucleotides outside the gene matches: 6. This receptor was taken from an adult who was a healthcare worker with PCR-confirmed SARS-CoV-2 infection or an uninfected control (not recorded which). The sequenced material came from whole blood. The J gene is TRBJ1-2, the V gene TRBV24-1; TRBD1 agrees at 7 bases. CDR3 amino acids: CATSDTGVLGYTF. The CDR3 DNA sequence: TGTGCCACCAGTGACACAGGGGTACTGGGCTACACCTTC.